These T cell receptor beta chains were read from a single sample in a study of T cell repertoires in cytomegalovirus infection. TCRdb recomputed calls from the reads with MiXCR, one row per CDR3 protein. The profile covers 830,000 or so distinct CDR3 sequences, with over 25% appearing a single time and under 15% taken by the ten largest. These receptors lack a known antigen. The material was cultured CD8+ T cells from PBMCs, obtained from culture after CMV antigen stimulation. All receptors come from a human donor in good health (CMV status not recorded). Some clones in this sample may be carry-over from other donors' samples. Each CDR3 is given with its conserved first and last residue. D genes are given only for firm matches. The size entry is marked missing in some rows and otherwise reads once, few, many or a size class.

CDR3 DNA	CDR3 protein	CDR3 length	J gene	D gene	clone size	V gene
TGTGCCATCCACCCCGGAATTCACAGGGAAGAGGGCTACAGTGAGCAGTTCTTC	CAIHPGIHREEGYSEQFF	18	TRBJ2-1	.	few	TRBV6-2/TRBV6-3
TGTGCCAGCAGCCCGGATTTTGGAAACACCATATATTTT	CASSPDFGNTIYF	13	TRBJ1-3	.	few	TRBV7-9
TGTGCCACCACCCCGGGACTAGCGGGGTACAATGAGCAGTTCTTC	CATTPGLAGYNEQFF	15	TRBJ2-1	TRBD2	.	TRBV15
TGCGCCAGCAGCCAAGATATCAGGGGGCGGGATGGCTACACCTTC	CASSQDIRGRDGYTF	15	TRBJ1-2	TRBD1	.	TRBV4-1
TGTGCCAGCTCGGTTATGGGTTACAATCAGCCCCAGCATTTT	CASSVMGYNQPQHF	14	TRBJ1-5	.	.	TRBV6-2/TRBV6-3
TGTGCCAGCAGTCCCACAGGGGAAGGCACAGATACGCAGTATTTT	CASSPTGEGTDTQYF	15	TRBJ2-3	TRBD1	.	TRBV12-3/TRBV12-4
TGTTCCGAGGGGGGTGACACAGATACGCAGTATTTT	CSEGGDTDTQYF	12	TRBJ2-3	.	few	TRBV6-1
TGTGCCAGTAGTCTAATCCGGGACAGCCGCACAGATACGCAGTATTTT	CASSLIRDSRTDTQYF	16	TRBJ2-3	TRBD1	.	TRBV19
TGTGCCACCAGTGAAGGCAGCGCCTACAATGAGCAGTTCTTC	CATSEGSAYNEQFF	14	TRBJ2-1	.	few	TRBV24-1
TGTGCCAGCAGCTACGGACCCGAAAAACTGTTTTTT	CASSYGPEKLFF	12	TRBJ1-4	.	.	TRBV7-2
TGTGCCAGCACCACAGTCGGGGCTGGAAACACCATATATTTT	CASTTVGAGNTIYF	14	TRBJ1-3	.	.	TRBV27
TGTGCCAGCAGCTTAGCTACCGGGACGGTTTTTTATGGCTACACCTTC	CASSLATGTVFYGYTF	16	TRBJ1-2	.	.	TRBV7-8
TGTGCCAGTCAGGTCGGGCAGGGCCGGGGCTACACCTTC	CASQVGQGRGYTF	13	TRBJ1-2	.	.	TRBV19
TGCAGTGCTAGACTGTCCCGGGACAGTCTGGCCTTC	CSARLSRDSLAF	12	TRBJ1-2	TRBD1	.	TRBV20-1
TGTGCCAGCAACACCCCGGAGGGGGAATTAAACTACGAGCAGTACTTC	CASNTPEGELNYEQYF	16	TRBJ2-7	.	.	TRBV7-9
TGTGCCAGCAGCGAACCGGGACAGGGGTACGAGCAGTACTTC	CASSEPGQGYEQYF	14	TRBJ2-7	TRBD1	many	TRBV7-6
TGTGCCAGCAGCGCTGGGACCCTTCACAACTATGGCTACACCTTC	CASSAGTLHNYGYTF	15	TRBJ1-2	.	.	TRBV6-2/TRBV6-3
TGTGCCAGCAGCTTAGATTGGGTGGGGCCTTATGGCGGGCGCATATACAATGAGCAGTTCTTC	CASSLDWVGPYGGRIYNEQFF	21	TRBJ2-1	.	.	TRBV7-4
TGTGCCAGTAGTATTGGGCAGGGCCCGAATCAGCCCCAGCATTTT	CASSIGQGPNQPQHF	15	TRBJ1-5	.	few	TRBV19
TGTGCCAGCAGTGACGCTCTCTTACCCGGGGATGCGCAGTATTTT	CASSDALLPGDAQYF	15	TRBJ2-3	.	.	TRBV6-4
TGTGCCAGCAGCTTAGTTCGCCTAGCGGGGGGGCTCAACAATGAGCAGTTCTTC	CASSLVRLAGGLNNEQFF	18	TRBJ2-1	TRBD2	many	TRBV7-2
TGTGCCAGCAGCCAACGCCGGGACAGGGATCAAGAGACCCAGTACTTC	CASSQRRDRDQETQYF	16	TRBJ2-5	TRBD1	many	TRBV7-6
TGTGCCAGCACATGGGGGAGCAATCAGCCCCAGCATTTT	CASTWGSNQPQHF	13	TRBJ1-5	.	.	TRBV7-9
TGCGCCAGCAGCTTGGAGTCTAGCGGGGGGGATCCTGAGCAGTTCTTC	CASSLESSGGDPEQFF	16	TRBJ2-1	TRBD2	.	TRBV5-1
TGTGCCAGCAGACCGGACAGGGGTCGGGATCAGCCCCAGCATTTT	CASRPDRGRDQPQHF	15	TRBJ1-5	TRBD1	once	TRBV6-6
TGTGCCAGCAACGGACAGGGTCTAGAGACCCAGTACTTC	CASNGQGLETQYF	13	TRBJ2-5	TRBD1	.	TRBV6-1
TGTGCCGGCAGCCCACTCGGGCAGGGGGGATACGAGCAGTACTTC	CAGSPLGQGGYEQYF	15	TRBJ2-7	.	.	TRBV3-1
TGTGCCAGCAGTTTATTTCGGGGAGCGGTCCAAGAGACCCAGTACTTC	CASSLFRGAVQETQYF	16	TRBJ2-5	.	.	TRBV27
TGTACCAGCAGCCTCGGAACAGGGCCCGACACCATATATTTT	CTSSLGTGPDTIYF	14	TRBJ1-3	.	.	TRBV4-2
TGTGCCAGCAGCCCGATATCCGGCGGCTATGGCTACACCTTC	CASSPISGGYGYTF	14	TRBJ1-2	.	.	TRBV12-3/TRBV12-4
TGCGCCAGCAGCCTGCGGACAGGGGGAGACGAGCAGTACTTC	CASSLRTGGDEQYF	14	TRBJ2-7	TRBD1	.	TRBV4-1
TGTGCCAGCAGCTTGGAGCAGGTTGAAGCTTTCTTT	CASSLEQVEAFF	12	TRBJ1-1	.	few	TRBV5-6
TGTGCCATCAGAGATAGCGGGGCCCCCGACGAGCAGTACTTC	CAIRDSGAPDEQYF	14	TRBJ2-7	TRBD2	few	TRBV10-3
TGTGCCAGCAGCTCCTCCCTGGGGCTAGCGAATGACTTCGCTGATACGCAGTATTTT	CASSSSLGLANDFADTQYF	19	TRBJ2-3	.	few	TRBV12-3/TRBV12-4
TGTGCCAGCAGCCTAACTAGCGTACACACAGATACGCAGTATTTT	CASSLTSVHTDTQYF	15	TRBJ2-3	TRBD2	.	TRBV7-9
TGTGCCAGCAGCGTAGTTGGGGAGACCCAGTACTTC	CASSVVGETQYF	12	TRBJ2-5	.	.	TRBV9
TGTGCCAGCAGTTTTAGCAGGGCCACTGAAGCTTTCTTT	CASSFSRATEAFF	13	TRBJ1-1	.	.	TRBV27
TGTGCCAGTAGTTCTCCGGGGGAACACAAGCTCATGAACACTGAAGCTTTCTTT	CASSSPGEHKLMNTEAFF	18	TRBJ1-1	.	few	TRBV19
TGTGCCAGCGGGGTTGGACAGATCACTGAAGCTTTCTTT	CASGVGQITEAFF	13	TRBJ1-1	.	.	TRBV6-2/TRBV6-3
TGTGCCAGCAGCTCCTGGGCAGACACCATATATTTT	CASSSWADTIYF	12	TRBJ1-3	.	few	TRBV7-6
TGTGCCAGCAGTTTAATCGCCTTTACAGGTGAGCAGTTCTTC	CASSLIAFTGEQFF	14	TRBJ2-1	.	.	TRBV27
TGTGCCAGCAGCCAACTTACGGTTATGAACACTGAAGCTTTCTTT	CASSQLTVMNTEAFF	15	TRBJ1-1	.	.	TRBV14
TGTGCCAGTACCTATGGGAGACAGTACAATGAGCAGTTCTTC	CASTYGRQYNEQFF	14	TRBJ2-1	.	.	TRBV19
TGTGCCAGCGAAACGGGGGGGGCTAGTAATGAGCAGTTCTTC	CASETGGASNEQFF	14	TRBJ2-1	TRBD2	once	TRBV27
TGTGCCAGCAGGAGTGGAAGTGGCGAGCAGTACTTC	CASRSGSGEQYF	12	TRBJ2-7	.	few	TRBV12-3/TRBV12-4
TGCGCCAGCAGCCTTACAATCCTACTAGCGGGGGGCCTGCACACCGGGGAGCTGTTTTTT	CASSLTILLAGGLHTGELFF	20	TRBJ2-2	TRBD2	few	TRBV4-3
TGTGCCAGCAGCTTAACAGGGGACAGTAACTATGGCTACACCTTC	CASSLTGDSNYGYTF	15	TRBJ1-2	TRBD1	few	TRBV7-6
TGTGCCACCAACCCCCCGGGCAAGCTCGAAAGTTGGGGCACTGAAGCTTTCTTT	CATNPPGKLESWGTEAFF	18	TRBJ1-1	.	.	TRBV9
TGTGCCAGCAGTGGCCTCGACAGGGGGGCTGGGGCCAACGTCCTGACTTTC	CASSGLDRGAGANVLTF	17	TRBJ2-6	TRBD1	.	TRBV2
TGCGCCAGCAGCCAAGGCGGGGGAATCGCCCACGAGACCCAGTACTTC	CASSQGGGIAHETQYF	16	TRBJ2-5	TRBD2	.	TRBV4-1
TGTGCCAGCAGTCTTTCTACGTCCGGGACAGGTTATGGCTACACCTTC	CASSLSTSGTGYGYTF	16	TRBJ1-2	TRBD1	.	TRBV12-3/TRBV12-4
TGTGCCAGCAGCCCGGACAGGGCTTTCAATCAGCCCCAGCATTTT	CASSPDRAFNQPQHF	15	TRBJ1-5	TRBD1	few	TRBV9
TGCAGCGTTGAAAGGCAGGGGGCTCTCTATGGCTACACCTTC	CSVERQGALYGYTF	14	TRBJ1-2	TRBD1	few	TRBV29-1
TGTGCCAGCAGCTTCATCATTGACGTCGGAGCCCTGAACACTGAAGCTTTCTTT	CASSFIIDVGALNTEAFF	18	TRBJ1-1	.	few	TRBV5-6
TGTGCCAGCAGCTTGGGCCGTGCTATCGCAACTAATGAAAAACTGTTTTTT	CASSLGRAIATNEKLFF	17	TRBJ1-4	.	few	TRBV11-2
TGTGCCAGCAGCCAAGGACTGGATGGCTACACCTTC	CASSQGLDGYTF	12	TRBJ1-2	.	few	TRBV14
TGTGCCAGTAGTCCTGACCACACAGATACGCAGTATTTT	CASSPDHTDTQYF	13	TRBJ2-3	.	few	TRBV19
TGTGCCAGCAGTCCGGGACAGGGGGCTGGTAGGGAGCTGTTTTTT	CASSPGQGAGRELFF	15	TRBJ2-2	TRBD1	.	TRBV12-3/TRBV12-4
TGTGCCAGCAGCCCTTCCAGGGCTGCGAACACTGAAGCTTTCTTT	CASSPSRAANTEAFF	15	TRBJ1-1	.	.	TRBV11-1